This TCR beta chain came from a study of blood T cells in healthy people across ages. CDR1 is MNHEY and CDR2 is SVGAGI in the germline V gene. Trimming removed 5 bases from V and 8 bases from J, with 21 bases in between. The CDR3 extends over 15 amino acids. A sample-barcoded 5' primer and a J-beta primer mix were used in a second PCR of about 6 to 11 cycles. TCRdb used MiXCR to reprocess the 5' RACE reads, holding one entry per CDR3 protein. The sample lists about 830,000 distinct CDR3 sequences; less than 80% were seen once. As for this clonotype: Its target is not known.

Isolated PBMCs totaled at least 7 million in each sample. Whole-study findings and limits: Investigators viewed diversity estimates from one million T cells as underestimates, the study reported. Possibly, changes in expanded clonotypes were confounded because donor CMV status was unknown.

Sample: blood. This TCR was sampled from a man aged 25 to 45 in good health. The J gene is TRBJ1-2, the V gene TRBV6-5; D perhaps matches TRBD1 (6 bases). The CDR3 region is CASSGEPQGMDGYTF. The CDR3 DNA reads TGTGCCAGCAGTGGAGAACCCCAGGGGATGGACGGCTACACCTTC.